The 25 T cell receptor beta chains presented below share a single source sample, sequenced in a study of CD8+CD57+ T cells in acquired aplastic anemia. Genomic DNA served as template for TCR beta VDJ and CDR3 profiling. From the reads, TCRdb called clonotypes with MiXCR, one entry per CDR3 protein. The repertoire holds roughly 420,000 distinct CDR3 sequences, with 65% to 75% as singletons. What was sequenced was sorted CD4+, CD8+, or CD8+CD57+ T cells (not recorded which) from PBMCs. The receptor set was obtained from a human donor in good health, serving as a control.

As concerns this clonotype: One junction end does not reproduce the germline sequence, and a read error may be involved. The J gene is TRBJ2-1, the V gene TRBV7-2; the D call may be TRBD1 or TRBD2 (6 bases each). This CDR3 comprises 14 residues. The germline gives CDR1 SGHTA, CDR2 FQGNSA. DNA for the CDR3: TGTGCTAGCAGCTCGAAGGGGGGTCCGAATTCTGAAATCTTC. Its protein is CASSSKGGPNSEIF.

Concerning this clonotype: One end of the junction is discordant with germline, which a read error may explain. This chain connects TRBV20-1 to TRBJ2-6, with D perhaps being TRBD1 or TRBD2 (5 bases each). The CDR3 spans 15 residues. Germline loops: CDR1 DFQATT, CDR2 SNEGSKA (reference sequence). Here the CDR3 reads CSAGVGAGGANVPTF. In nucleotides, the CDR3 is TGCAGTGCTGGTGTTGGGGCGGGTGGGGCCAACGTCCCGACTTTC.

The table lists this clonotype with a few counts. The chain is built from TRBV15 and TRBJ1-6, with a tentative D call TRBD1 (5 bases). The CDR3 spans 14 residues. Looked up from germline, CDR1 is LNHNV and CDR2 is YYDKDF (reference sequence). Trimming stripped 3 bases from V and 10 bases from J, with 13 bases between. The CDR3 nucleotides read TGTGCCACCAGCAGCGAAGGGGCTAGCTCACCCCTCCACTTT. It translates to CATSSEGASSPLHF.

Comment on this clonotype: As the CDR3 is not closed by the conserved phenylalanine or tryptophan, this likely results from a read error. This chain links TRBV20-1 with TRBJ2-7, with a weak D call TRBD1 (6 bases). CDR3 length: 15 residues. V shed 0 bases and J shed 3 bases, with 15 bases lying between them. Germline V gene lookup returns CDR1 DFQATT and CDR2 SNEGSKA (reference sequence). The CDR3 loop is CSARDGTKDVYEQYL. The CDR3 DNA is TGCAGTGCTAGAGACGGGACAAAGGACGTCTACGAGCAGTACCTT.

The chain recombines TRBV9 with TRBJ2-3; 9 positions match TRBD2. V lost 2 bases, J lost 4 bases, and 5 bases stayed unmatched. The CDR3 length is 15 residues. The germline gives CDR1 SGDLS, CDR2 YYNGEE. The CDR3 loop reads CASSVFGGGADTQYF. The CDR3 coding sequence is TGTGCCAGCAGCGTGTTCGGCGGGGGGGCAGATACGCAGTATTTT.

This clonotype showed up just a few times. A much larger clone differs by one base, so this may be a read error. V usage is TRBV6-5 and J usage is TRBJ1-2, with D perhaps matching TRBD1 (5 bases). From germline, CDR1 is MNHEY and CDR2 SVGAGI. This CDR3 contains 13 residues. Trimming took off 2 bases at V and 6 bases at J, with 10 bases between the two ends. DNA of the CDR3: TGTGCCAGCAGTTACGCACAGGTGGATGGCTACACCTTC. It codes for CASSYAQVDGYTF.

The chain couples TRBV20-1 to TRBJ1-1, with D unresolved. Germline V gene sequence: CDR1 DFQATT, CDR2 SNEGSKA (reference sequence). The V end lost 7 bases, the J end lost 5 bases, and 20 bases lay between the germline ends. The CDR3 spans 14 residues. The CDR3 nucleotides read TGCAGTGTCCGGGGTGCAGAAATGCAGACTGAAGCTTTCTTT. It encodes CSVRGAEMQTEAFF.

This chain connects TRBV20-1 to TRBJ2-2, with 10 bases fitting TRBD2. The junction had 6 bases not matched to a gene; V was cut back by 2 bases and J by 3 bases. The CDR3 is made up of 16 amino acids. The V gene's germline CDR1 is DFQATT and CDR2 SNEGSKA (reference sequence). CDR3 sequence reads: CSARKREGPYTGELFF. For the CDR3, the DNA is TGCAGTGCTAGAAAGCGGGAGGGCCCGTACACCGGGGAGCTGTTTTTT.

This clonotype was found once. The V call is TRBV20-1, the J call TRBJ2-5; a weak D match, TRBD1 (6 bases). From germline, CDR1 is DFQATT and CDR2 SNEGSKA (reference sequence). This CDR3 has 13 amino acids. Trimming took 5 bases from V and 8 from J, leaving 18 bases between them. As DNA, the CDR3 is TGCAGTGCTCTTACAGGGTCTGGGGCCACCCAGTACTTC. This translates into CSALTGSGATQYF.

This clonotype was found many times. The rearrangement joins TRBV12-3 or TRBV12-4 to TRBJ2-2, with D perhaps TRBD1 (5 bases). V lost 3 bases and J lost 4, with 12 bases in between. The CDR3 is 15 residues long. The CDR3 sequence is CASSLQGGITGELFF. The CDR3 DNA reads as TGTGCCAGCAGTTTGCAGGGTGGTATCACCGGGGAGCTGTTTTTT.

Comment on this clonotype: Given the absence of the conserved phenylalanine or tryptophan at the CDR3 end, a read error is likely. The limits of the CDR3 on the DNA are not certain, so only TCRdb's listed CDR3 is given. The J gene is TRBJ1-1, the V gene TRBV5-1. Looked up from germline, CDR1 is SGHRS and CDR2 is YFSETQ. From its first to its last residue, the CDR3 has 11 amino acids. The chain's CDR3 is CASSGDTSAYN.

This clonotype has a single count. The chain is built from TRBV11-1 and TRBJ2-1, with a weak D call TRBD2 (7 bases). The DNA end is a closer match to TRBJ2-7, so the J assignment may be wrong. CDR1 and CDR2 from the germline V gene are SGHAT and FQDESV (reference sequence). The CDR3 length is 13 residues. Written as DNA, the CDR3 is TGTGCCGGTGGCGGGGGCCGGTACAATGAGCAGTACTTC. The encoded protein is CAGGGGRYNEQYF.

This clonotype was detected only once. J is TRBJ2-7 and V is TRBV11-1; tentatively, D is TRBD1 (6 bases). There are 14 residues in the CDR3. Trimming shortened V by 8 bases and J by 5 bases, and 19 bases separated the two germline ends. Germline V gene sequence: CDR1 SGHAT, CDR2 FQDESV (reference sequence). The CDR3 nucleotides are TGTGCCAGCCACGTACAGGGACGATGCGACGAGCAGTACTTC. It translates to CASHVQGRCDEQYF.

Here the CDR3 reads CASSKAVSYEQYF. Written as DNA, the CDR3 is TGTGCCAGTAGTAAGGCGGTCTCCTACGAGCAGTACTTC. The chain is built from TRBV19 and TRBJ2-7; D not resolved. CDR3 size: 13 residues. Germline CDR1 LNHDA, CDR2 SQIVND (reference sequence). V was pared by 4 bases and J by 0 bases, with 7 bases between.

The chain links TRBV2 to TRBJ2-7; D might be TRBD2 (5 bases). Germline CDR1 is SNHLY and CDR2 is FYNNEI. V lost 6 bases and J 6 bases, leaving 18 bases between the germline ends. The length of the CDR3 is 14 residues. DNA for the CDR3: TGTGCCAGCAGAGAACTAGAAACGATAATCGAGCAGTACTTC. Protein sequence: CASRELETIIEQYF.

The chain couples TRBV20-1 to TRBJ2-7; D may match TRBD1 or TRBD2 (6 bases each). Germline CDR1 and CDR2: DFQATT and SNEGSKA (reference sequence). V lost 5 bases, J lost 2 bases, and 10 bases lay in between. The length of the CDR3 is 12 residues. CDR3: CSAGGGPYEQYF. The CDR3 DNA is TGCAGTGCTGGAGGGGGACCCTACGAGCAGTACTTC.

This chain uses TRBV11-1 with TRBJ1-1; D is uncertain. The CDR3 extends over 14 amino acids. Germline V gives CDR1 SGHAT, CDR2 FQDESV (reference sequence). CDR3 DNA: TGTGGCAATAGTATCGGGAGGGATGACACTGAAGCTTTCTTT. Translated, it gives CGNSIGRDDTEAFF. The complete variable domain, with remaining parts taken from reference TRBV11-1 and TRBJ1-1, reads EAEVAQSPRYKITEKSQAVAFWCDPISGHATLYWYRQILGQGPELLVQFQDESVVDDSQLPKDRFSAERLKGVDSTLKIQPAELGDSAMYLCGNSIGRDDTEAFFGQGTRLTVV.

Turning to this clonotype: The final CDR3 position lacks the conserved phenylalanine or tryptophan, pointing to a likely read error. It is unclear where the CDR3 begins or ends on the DNA, so no DNA is shown, and the CDR3 is as TCRdb lists it. V and J are TRBV7-2 and TRBJ2-3; the table's D call, TRBD1, was not checked against the DNA. Looked up from germline, CDR1 is SGHTA and CDR2 is FQGNSA. The CDR3 is made up of 12 amino acids, end residues included. The CDR3 sequence is CASSVGADTKYS.

Turning to this clonotype: This may come from a read error, since a much larger clone is one base off. The rearrangement uses TRBV28 and TRBJ1-5; no clear D gene. This CDR3 region has 13 residues. Germline V gene data show CDR1 as MDHEN and CDR2 as SYDVKM. Trimming removed 6 bases from V and 0 bases from J, with 6 bases in between. CDR3 sequence: CASRQYSNQPQHF. The CDR3 nucleotides read TGTGCCAGCAGGCAGTATAGCAATCAGCCCCAGCATTTT.

This clonotype was seen repeatedly, ten times or more. The chain employs TRBV6-5 and TRBJ1-4, with D perhaps TRBD1 (6 bases). This CDR3 is built from 14 residues. V shed 6 bases and J shed 8 bases, with 16 bases lying between them. Germline V lookup: CDR1 MNHEY, CDR2 SVGAGI. The CDR3 nucleotides are TGTGCCAGCAGCCGTCAAGGGGGAAGGGAAAAACTGTTTTTT. Translating it yields CASSRQGGREKLFF.

The J gene is TRBJ2-6, the V gene TRBV12-3 or TRBV12-4; D is ambiguous. Trimming took off 6 bases at V and 0 bases at J, with 9 bases between the two ends. The CDR3 runs to 15 residues. CDR3 loop: CASRQDDSGANVLTF. DNA for the CDR3: TGTGCCAGCAGACAAGACGACTCTGGGGCCAACGTCCTGACTTTC.

Points on this clonotype: A much larger clone lies one base from this, so it may be a read error. The J gene is TRBJ1-2, the V gene TRBV6-2 or TRBV6-3; D gene uncertain. There are 13 residues in the CDR3. The germline gives CDR1 MNHEY, CDR2 SVGEGT. CDR3 sequence (DNA): TGTGCCAGCTCGGACGGAGATAACTATGGCCACACCTTC. Residues: CASSDGDNYGHTF.

This rearrangement joins TRBV7-3 to TRBJ1-3; no definite D call. The CDR3 length is 16 residues. CDR1 SGHTA and CDR2 FQGTGA come from the germline V gene. V was shortened by 6 bases and J by 2 bases, with 17 bases between the two germline ends. In DNA form, the CDR3 reads TGTGCCAGCAGTTTTACACGGGGAAACGCTGGAAACACCATATATTTT. Its translation: CASSFTRGNAGNTIYF. Full variable domain (remainder filled in from reference TRBV7-3 and TRBJ1-3): GAGVSQTPSNKVTEKGKYVELRCDPISGHTALYWYRQSLGQGPEFLIYFQGTGAADDSGLPNDRFFAVRPEGSVSTLKIQRTERGDSAVYLCASSFTRGNAGNTIYFGEGSWLTVV.

A remark on this clonotype: This sequence may be a read error, since a much larger clone differs from it by one base. The V call is TRBV7-3, the J call TRBJ2-1; perhaps TRBD2 as D (5 bases). V was pared by 3 bases and J by 8 bases, with 5 bases between. The CDR3 spans 11 residues. CDR1 is SGHTA and CDR2 is FQGTGA in the germline V gene. In nucleotides, the CDR3 is TGTGCCAGCAGCTTGGGAGATGAGCAGTTCTTC. Encoded protein: CASSLGDEQFF.

This chain connects TRBV29-1 to TRBJ1-1, with no clear D. CDR1 is SQVTM, CDR2 ANQGSEA, per germline. The CDR3 covers 13 residues. V dropped 7 bases and J dropped 2 bases, with 14 bases sitting between them. CDR3 in amino acids: CSASTPHNTEAFF. CDR3 coding DNA: TGCAGCGCATCCACCCCTCACAACACTGAAGCTTTCTTT.